This is a list of T cell receptor beta chains from one sample in a study of T cells in Graves' hyperthyroidism and ophthalmopathy. MiXCR was run by TCRdb on the multiplex PCR reads, yielding one entry per CDR3 protein. The table lists some 620,000 distinct CDR3 sequences, roughly 16% of them singletons. The specimen sequenced was blood. The receptor set was obtained from a woman aged 30 to 39 with Graves' hyperthyroidism. CDR3s include the opening cysteine and the closing phenylalanine or tryptophan. Expanded clones are given a class, and other clones once, few, many or no size at all.

TRBV9 . CATREIGTNTEAFF
TRBV28 . CASSTPGTGHNEQFF
TRBV20-1 . CSAGVGWTSGRAPGELFF
TRBV2 many CASKPGLGTYEQYF
TRBV11-2 many CASSKGTALYNEQFF
TRBV3-1 many CASSLWREGGDTQYF
TRBV20-1 few CSASGTGGRNEQFF
TRBV5-6 . CASSLFPYGYTF
TRBV29-1 many CSVGVGQNYGYTF
TRBV12-3/TRBV12-4 few CASSLGQGESQPQHF
TRBV12-5 . CASGAGSTKSTDTQYF
TRBV20-1 . CRARDHRFSGANEQYF
TRBV3-1 . CASSQLRGQETQYF
TRBV19 . CASTPIGGGELFF
TRBV12-3/TRBV12-4 many CASSDPGQGRFLQYF
TRBV12-3/TRBV12-4 many CASSPSTGVGYEQYF
TRBV6-1 . CASSPLIRGNEQFF
TRBV9 many CASSAGSYQETQYF
TRBV2 many CAGGTGGTYEQFF
TRBV12-3/TRBV12-4 . CASSYRTSGINEQFF
TRBV30 many CAWRGAGTSGYTF
TRBV10-3 many CAISERGNNEQFF
TRBV7-8 . CASSFFPGKGEQFF
TRBV5-6 . CASSLGGIGSDTQYF
TRBV30 . CAWSGGMVNEKLFF
TRBV30 many CAGGRSSYNEQFF
TRBV6-5 . CASSFDRGTNEKLFF
TRBV30 many CAWSLANEQFF
TRBV11-3 . CASSLVLQSTYEQYF
TRBV9 few CASSGTSGSNEQFF
TRBV12-3/TRBV12-4 many CASSFPGGLGYTF
TRBV11-3 many CASSDPTGAITYEQYF
TRBV19 few CASRTGENTEAFF
TRBV27 . CASSLVLAGTGELFF
TRBV12-3/TRBV12-4 many CASSLKENIQYF
TRBV4-1 . CASSLEDRVSQPQHF
TRBV6-1 . CASSPSSGAVEKLFF
TRBV6-1 many CASHEGAGGEYNEQFF
TRBV3-1 many CASSQVLGTSDAKNIQYF
TRBV28 many CASSPGPIKNTEAFF
TRBV7-9 many CASSRRDRVPHEQYF
TRBV29-1 . CSVPGLAGVGEQFF
TRBV20-1 . CSARSSLPGTDTQYF
TRBV5-1 . CASSLERTGEETQYF
TRBV3-1 . CASSLTGVQEINYGYTF
TRBV11-2 many CASSFYEGDYNEQFF
TRBV20-1 . CSARGDRGAYSNQPQHF
TRBV29-1 . CSVTGRTEVGEQYF
TRBV19 . CASSITGTGGYEQYF
TRBV7-2 . CASSFLGFWTDTQYF
TRBV18 . CASSPASAEQYF
TRBV29-1 . CSVGTPATNEKLFF
TRBV9 . CASSVAREGTEAFF
TRBV20-1 many CSARDDPSFNQPQHF